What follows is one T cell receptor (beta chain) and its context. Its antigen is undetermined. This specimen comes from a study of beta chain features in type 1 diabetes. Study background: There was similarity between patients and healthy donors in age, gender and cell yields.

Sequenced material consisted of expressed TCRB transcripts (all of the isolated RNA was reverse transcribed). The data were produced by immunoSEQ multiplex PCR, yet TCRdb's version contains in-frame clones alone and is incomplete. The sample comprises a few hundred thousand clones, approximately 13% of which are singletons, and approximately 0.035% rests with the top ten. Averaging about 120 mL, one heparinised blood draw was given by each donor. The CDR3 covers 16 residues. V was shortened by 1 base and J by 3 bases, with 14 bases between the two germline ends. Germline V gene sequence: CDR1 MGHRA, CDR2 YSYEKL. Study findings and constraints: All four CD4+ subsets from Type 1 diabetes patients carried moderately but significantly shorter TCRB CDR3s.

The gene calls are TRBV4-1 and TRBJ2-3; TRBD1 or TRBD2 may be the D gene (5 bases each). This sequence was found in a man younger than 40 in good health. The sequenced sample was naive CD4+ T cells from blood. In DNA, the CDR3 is TGCGCCAGCAGCCAAGGGCGCAGTGGGGGAACAGATACGCAGTATTTT. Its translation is CASSQGRSGGTDTQYF.